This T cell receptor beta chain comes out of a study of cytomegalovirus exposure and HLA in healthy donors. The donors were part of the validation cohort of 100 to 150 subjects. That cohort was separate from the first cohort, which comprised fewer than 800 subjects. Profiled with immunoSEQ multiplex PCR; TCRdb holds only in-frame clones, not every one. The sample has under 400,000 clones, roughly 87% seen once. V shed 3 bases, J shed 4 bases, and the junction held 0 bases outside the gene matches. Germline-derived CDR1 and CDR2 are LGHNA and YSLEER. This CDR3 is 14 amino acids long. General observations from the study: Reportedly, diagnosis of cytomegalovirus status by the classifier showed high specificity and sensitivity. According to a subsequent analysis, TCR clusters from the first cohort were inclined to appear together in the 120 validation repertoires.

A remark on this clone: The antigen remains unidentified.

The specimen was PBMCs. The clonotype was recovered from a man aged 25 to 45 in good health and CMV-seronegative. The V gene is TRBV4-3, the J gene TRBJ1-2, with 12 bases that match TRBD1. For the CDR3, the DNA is TGCGCCAGCAGCCAGGGACAGGGGGCCTATGGCTACACCTTC. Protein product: CASSQGQGAYGYTF.